The 24 T cell receptor beta chains below all came from one sample that was sequenced in a study of control samples from healthy donors and cancer patients. Profiled with immunoSEQ multiplex PCR; TCRdb holds only in-frame clones, not every one. The sample consists of 130,000 or so clones, 94% of them appearing once. The sample was blood. The receptors were gathered from a man aged 40-55 years in good health.

This clone was seen a single time. The CDR3 protein is CASSPHRTDTQYF. DNA for the CDR3: TGTGCCAGCAGCCCCCATCGTACAGATACGCAGTATTTT. This chain uses TRBV7-3 with TRBJ2-3, with D unclear. With 5 bases removed from V and 3 bases from J, the gap between germline ends came to 9 bases. The CDR3 extends over 13 amino acids. CDR1 is SGHTA, CDR2 FQGTGA, per germline.

Notes on this clone: The CDR3 end shows no conserved phenylalanine or tryptophan, and so a read error is likely. The DNA is omitted, as the CDR3 cannot be located on it reliably, and the CDR3 follows TCRdb's listing. The J gene is TRBJ2-7, the V gene TRBV10-3; the table's D call, TRBD1, has no DNA check behind it. The germline V gene encodes CDR1 ENHRY and CDR2 SYGVKD. 11 amino acids form the CDR3, both terminal residues included. The chain's CDR3 is CAISEGAHYSL.

V gene TRBV11-2 combines with J gene TRBJ2-5; TRBD2 matches at 8 bases. The CDR3 is 15 residues long. With 5 bases clipped from V and 2 bases from J, the junction kept 7 bases outside the gene matches. Germline V gene sequence: CDR1 SGHAT, CDR2 FQNNGV. The CDR3 here is CASSRVGLDQETQYF. The CDR3 DNA reads TGTGCCAGCAGCCGAGTGGGACTAGATCAAGAGACCCAGTACTTC.

The V and J genes are TRBV19 and TRBJ2-2, with 7 bases identical to TRBD1. The CDR3 consists of 14 residues. With 3 bases clipped from V and 4 bases from J, the junction kept 2 bases outside the gene matches. Germline V gene lookup returns CDR1 LNHDA and CDR2 SQIVND (reference sequence). Here the CDR3 DNA reads TGTGCCAGTAGTATGTACAGGGGCACCGGGGAGCTGTTTTTT. The encoded protein is CASSMYRGTGELFF.

The rearrangement uses TRBV6-5 and TRBJ1-3; 7 bases align to TRBD1. Germline CDR1 and CDR2: MNHEY and SVGAGI. The CDR3 spans 15 residues. V was clipped by 5 bases and J by 2 bases; unmatched bases: 6. The CDR3 coding sequence is TGTGCCAGCAGTAAGAAGCAGGGGGCTGGAAACACCATATATTTT. Translated: CASSKKQGAGNTIYF.

V is TRBV7-9 and J is TRBJ1-2; D unresolved. This CDR3 spans 15 amino acids. The V gene's germline CDR1 is SEHNR and CDR2 FQNEAQ (reference sequence). Between the trimmed V and J ends, which lost 2 bases and 4 bases, there was a span of 14 bases. In nucleotides, the CDR3 is TGTGCCAGCAGCTTAAGAGCGGAACAGTTCTATGGCTACACCTTC. This codes for CASSLRAEQFYGYTF.

The gene calls are TRBV6-1 and TRBJ1-5; D gene unclear. This CDR3 contains 17 residues. The germline CDR1 and CDR2 sequences are MNHNS and SASEGT. Trimming took off 4 bases at V and 0 bases at J, with 16 bases between the two ends. Here the CDR3 DNA reads TGTGCCAGCAGTGCCGGCGGTCTCAGGAATAGCAATCAGCCCCAGCATTTT. Translation: CASSAGGLRNSNQPQHF.

The rearrangement uses TRBV7-9 and TRBJ2-3; 8 nucleotides agree with TRBD2. This CDR3 has 16 residues. The germline CDR1 and CDR2 sequences are SEHNR and FQNEAQ (reference sequence). After removal of 5 bases from V and 1 base from J, the junction contained 8 bases not matched to a gene. CDR3 bases: TGTGCCAGCAGCGCCCTTACTAGCGGACGCACAGATACGCAGTATTTT. It codes for CASSALTSGRTDTQYF.

This chain uses TRBV6-4 with TRBJ1-6; the match to TRBD1 covers 7 bases. The CDR3 is 14 residues long. Trimming removed 5 bases from V and 7 bases from J; junction bases left unmatched: 5. Germline CDR1 is MRHNA and CDR2 is SNTAGT. The CDR3 region has the DNA TGTGCCAGCAGTTCGACAGGGCGGAATTCACCCCTCCACTTT. Residues: CASSSTGRNSPLHF.

The chain recombines TRBV10-3 with TRBJ1-6; D is possibly TRBD1 (5 bases). The ends were cut back, 2 bases at V and 14 bases at J, with 10 bases in the middle. The CDR3 loop spans 12 amino acids. Germline V gene data show CDR1 as ENHRY and CDR2 as SYGVKD. The CDR3 nucleotides read TGTGCCATCAGTGAGAGGGGCAGGGCCCTCCACTTT. It is translated as CAISERGRALHF.

V gene TRBV15 combines with J gene TRBJ2-1; no firm D call. Germline V CDR1 and CDR2: LNHNV, YYDKDF (reference sequence). Trimming removed 1 base at V and 7 bases at J, with 5 bases between. The CDR3 is 12 residues long. As DNA, the CDR3 is TGTGCCACCAGCAGAGTCGCAAATGAGCAGTTCTTC. Translation gives CATSRVANEQFF. Using reference TRBV15 and TRBJ2-1 for the parts outside the CDR3, the full variable domain is DAMVIQNPRYQVTQFGKPVTLSCSQTLNHNVMYWYQQKSSQAPKLLFHYYDKDFNNEADTPDNFQSRRPNTSFCFLDIRSPGLGDTAMYLCATSRVANEQFFGPGTRLTVL.

The V gene is TRBV6-2 or TRBV6-3, the J gene TRBJ2-5, with D perhaps TRBD1 (5 bases). There are 13 residues in the CDR3. With 2 bases removed from V and 9 bases from J, the gap between germline ends came to 13 bases. In germline, CDR1 is MNHEY, CDR2 SVGEGT. Written as DNA, the CDR3 is TGTGCCAGCAGTTACGAGGCCGGCAGGGCCCAGTACTTC. This encodes CASSYEAGRAQYF.

The gene calls are TRBV4-3 and TRBJ1-3; TRBD1 matches 9 bases. CDR3 length: 18 residues. Germline V gives CDR1 LGHNA, CDR2 YSLEER. V lost 2 bases and J lost 0; bases outside the gene matches: 8. CDR3 in DNA: TGCGCCAGCAGCCAACTAGGACAGGGGTCTTTCTCTGGAAACACCATATATTTT. Translation: CASSQLGQGSFSGNTIYF.

CDR3: CASSPSPTEKRTDTQYF. DNA for the CDR3: TGTGCCAGCAGCCCAAGTCCGACAGAGAAGCGCACAGATACGCAGTATTTT. This chain links TRBV7-2 with TRBJ2-3; D is possibly TRBD1 (5 bases). There are 17 residues in the CDR3. Germline-derived CDR1 and CDR2 are SGHTA and FQGNSA. V lost 5 bases and J 1 base, leaving 19 bases between the germline ends. Using reference TRBV7-2 and TRBJ2-3 for the parts outside the CDR3, the full variable domain is GAGVSQSPSNKVTEKGKDVELRCDPISGHTALYWYRQSLGQGLEFLIYFQGNSAPDKSGLPSDRFSAERTGGSVSTLTIQRTQQEDSAVYLCASSPSPTEKRTDTQYFGPGTRLTVL.

This chain joins TRBV7-3 and TRBJ2-1; 12 bases fit TRBD2. The V and J ends lost 0 bases and 0 bases, in that order; junction bases with no gene match: 3. In germline, CDR1 is SGHTA, CDR2 FQGTGA. The CDR3 totals 18 residues. The CDR3 sequence: CASSLTGLAGSSYNEQFF. Here the CDR3 DNA reads TGTGCCAGCAGCTTAACGGGACTAGCGGGTAGCTCCTACAATGAGCAGTTCTTC. Together with reference TRBV7-3 and TRBJ2-1, the CDR3 gives the full variable domain: GAGVSQTPSNKVTEKGKYVELRCDPISGHTALYWYRQSLGQGPEFLIYFQGTGAADDSGLPNDRFFAVRPEGSVSTLKIQRTERGDSAVYLCASSLTGLAGSSYNEQFFGPGTRLTVL.

The rearrangement links TRBV4-2 to TRBJ1-3; D call uncertain. CDR3 length equals 15 residues. V dropped 1 base and J dropped 2 bases, with 9 bases sitting between them. Germline values: CDR1 LGHNA, CDR2 YNFKEQ. The CDR3 region is CASSQVGKAGNTIYF. In nucleotides, the CDR3 is TGTGCCAGCAGCCAAGTAGGGAAGGCTGGAAACACCATATATTTT.

The chain employs TRBV20-1 and TRBJ1-1; TRBD1 matches 9 bases. Germline V gives CDR1 DFQATT, CDR2 SNEGSKA (reference sequence). The CDR3 sequence is 11 residues long. V was pared by 2 bases and J by 13 bases, with 5 bases of the junction left unmatched. CDR3 residues: CSARWDRALFF. Here the CDR3 DNA reads TGCAGTGCTAGATGGGACAGGGCACTTTTCTTT.

This rearrangement joins TRBV14 to TRBJ2-1; D call uncertain. V lost 2 bases, J lost 9 bases, and 14 bases lay in between. The CDR3 consists of 14 residues. The germline gives CDR1 SGHDN, CDR2 FVKESK. CDR3 protein: CASSQNPPSSEQFF. The DNA of the CDR3 is TGTGCCAGCAGCCAAAACCCCCCGTCATCTGAGCAGTTCTTC.

This chain joins TRBV6-2 or TRBV6-3 and TRBJ2-3; TRBD2 matches at 11 bases. CDR1 and CDR2 (germline): MNHEY, SVGEGT. CDR3 length: 19 amino acids. The ends lost 6 bases at V and 0 bases at J; junction bases unmatched: 14. In DNA form, the CDR3 reads TGTGCCAGCAGATACGATTGGCTAGCGGGAGGATCTAGCACAGATACGCAGTATTTT. Translation gives CASRYDWLAGGSSTDTQYF.

The genes are TRBV7-9 and TRBJ2-5; possibly TRBD2 for D (6 bases). V lost 10 bases and J 2 bases, leaving 8 bases between the germline ends. Germline loops: CDR1 SEHNR, CDR2 FQNEAQ (reference sequence). This CDR3 contains 11 residues. CDR3 DNA sequence: TGTGCCACCGGGGGACAAGAGACCCAGTACTTC. Translating gives CATGGQETQYF.

The chain links TRBV6-6 to TRBJ1-1; D is unclear. Germline loops: CDR1 MNHNY, CDR2 SVGAGI (reference sequence). CDR3 length: 14 amino acids. The germline V and J ends were trimmed by 3 bases and 1 base, with 9 bases remaining between them. The CDR3 sequence is CASSYALGNTEAFF. The CDR3 nucleotides read TGTGCCAGCAGTTATGCCCTTGGGAACACTGAAGCTTTCTTT.

V gene TRBV19 combines with J gene TRBJ1-1; TRBD1 might be the D (5 bases). The CDR3 has 12 amino acids. The V and J ends lost 6 bases and 6 bases respectively, with 11 bases between them. Germline loops: CDR1 LNHDA, CDR2 SQIVND (reference sequence). CDR3 DNA: TGTGCCAGTAGCCCCGGGGGACCTGAAGCTTTCTTT. Protein product: CASSPGGPEAFF.

This chain connects TRBV7-2 to TRBJ2-7; D possibly corresponds to TRBD2 (6 bases). The CDR3 totals 16 residues. Germline V CDR1 and CDR2: SGHTA, FQGNSA. Trimming left V 5 bases short and J 5 bases short, with 22 bases between. The CDR3 reads CASSRTGLQMYNEQYF. The CDR3 DNA reads as TGTGCCAGCAGCCGTACGGGACTCCAGATGTATAACGAGCAGTACTTC. The complete variable domain, with remaining parts taken from reference TRBV7-2 and TRBJ2-7, reads GAGVSQSPSNKVTEKGKDVELRCDPISGHTALYWYRQSLGQGLEFLIYFQGNSAPDKSGLPSDRFSAERTGGSVSTLTIQRTQQEDSAVYLCASSRTGLQMYNEQYFGPGTRLTVT.

The chain employs TRBV4-3 and TRBJ1-6; tentative D call: TRBD1 (5 bases). Germline CDR1 is LGHNA and CDR2 is YSLEER. The CDR3 contains 15 residues. Between the trimmed V and J ends, which lost 2 bases and 10 bases, there was a span of 15 bases. The CDR3, as DNA: TGCGCCAGCAGCCAACCCATAGGGGTCGGCTCACCCCTCCACTTT. It codes for CASSQPIGVGSPLHF.